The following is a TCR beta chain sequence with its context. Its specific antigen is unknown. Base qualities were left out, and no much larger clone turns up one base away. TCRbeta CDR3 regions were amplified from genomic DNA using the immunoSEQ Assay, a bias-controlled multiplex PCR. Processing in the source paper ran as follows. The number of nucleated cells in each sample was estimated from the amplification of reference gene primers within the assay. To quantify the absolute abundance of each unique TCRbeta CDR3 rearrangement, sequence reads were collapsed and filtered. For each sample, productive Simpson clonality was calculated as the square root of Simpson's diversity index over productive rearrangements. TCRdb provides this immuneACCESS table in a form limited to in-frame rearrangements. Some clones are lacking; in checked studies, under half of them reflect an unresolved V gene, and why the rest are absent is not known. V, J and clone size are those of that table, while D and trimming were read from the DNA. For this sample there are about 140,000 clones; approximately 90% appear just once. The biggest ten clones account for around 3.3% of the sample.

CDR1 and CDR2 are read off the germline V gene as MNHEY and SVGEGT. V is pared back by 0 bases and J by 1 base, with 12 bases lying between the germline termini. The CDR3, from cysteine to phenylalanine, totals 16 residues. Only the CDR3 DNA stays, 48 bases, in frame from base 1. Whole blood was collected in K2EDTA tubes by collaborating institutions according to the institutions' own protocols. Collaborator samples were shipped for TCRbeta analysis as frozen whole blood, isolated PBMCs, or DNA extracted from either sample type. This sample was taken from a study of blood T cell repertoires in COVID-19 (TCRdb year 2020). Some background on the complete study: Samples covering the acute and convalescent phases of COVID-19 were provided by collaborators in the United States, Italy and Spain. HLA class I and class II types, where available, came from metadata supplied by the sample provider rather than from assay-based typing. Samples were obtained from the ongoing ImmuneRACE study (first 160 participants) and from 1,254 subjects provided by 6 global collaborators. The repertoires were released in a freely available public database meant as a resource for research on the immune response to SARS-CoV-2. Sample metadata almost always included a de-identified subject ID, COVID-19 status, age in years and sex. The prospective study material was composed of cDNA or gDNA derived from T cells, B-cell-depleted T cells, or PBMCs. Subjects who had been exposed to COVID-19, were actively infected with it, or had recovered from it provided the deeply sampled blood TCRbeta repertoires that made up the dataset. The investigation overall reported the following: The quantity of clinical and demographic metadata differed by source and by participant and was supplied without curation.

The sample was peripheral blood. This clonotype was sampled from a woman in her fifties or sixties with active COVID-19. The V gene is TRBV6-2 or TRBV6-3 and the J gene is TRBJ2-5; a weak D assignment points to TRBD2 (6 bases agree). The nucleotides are TGTGCCAGCAGTTACTCCTACTCGGGAGCCCAAGAGACCCAGTACTTC. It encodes CASSYSYSGAQETQYF.